The TCR beta chain described here comes from a study of regulatory T cells in long-lasting Graves disease. Findings and limits, study-wide: With persistent disease, TRBV28, TRBJ1-2 and TRBJ2-5 were the favored segments.

Turning to this clonotype: What it binds is unknown.

Library construction for TCR beta used iRepertoire HTBI primers and Arm-PCR of CDR3 regions. TCRdb ran MiXCR on the multiplex PCR reads and lists one entry per CDR3 protein. The sample gives 400,000 to 500,000 distinct CDR3 sequences, 16% of which show up once; about a quarter is in the top ten. In germline, CDR1 is SGHVS, CDR2 FNYEAQ. The ends were cut back, 6 bases at V and 0 bases at J, with 15 bases in the middle. There are 15 residues in the CDR3. Time point here: newly diagnosed GD, antithyroid drugs for less than 3 months. The TCR library used RNA extracted from PBMCs. It was American Thyroid Association guidelines that determined Graves' disease diagnosis. These same data were also listed under a study on T cells in Graves' hyperthyroidism and ophthalmopathy. That work contributes: Patients aged 18 to 65 had newly diagnosed hyperthyroidism lasting under 2 months.

The rearrangement joins TRBV7-6 to TRBJ2-7; D is perhaps TRBD1 or TRBD2 (7 bases each). The sample here was peripheral blood mononuclear cells (PBMCs), taken at new diagnosis, from a patient treated with antithyroid drugs. This receptor was taken from a woman aged 18-29 years with Graves disease. The CDR3 spells CASRPGGQSSYEQYF. The CDR3 nucleotides read TGTGCCAGCAGGCCGGGGGGACAGAGCTCCTACGAGCAGTACTTC. The full variable domain, rest sourced from reference TRBV7-6 and TRBJ2-7, is GAGVSQSPRYKVTKRGQDVALRCDPISGHVSLYWYRQALGQGPEFLTYFNYEAQQDKSGLPNDRFSAERPEGSISTLTIQRTEQRDSAMYRCASRPGGQSSYEQYFGPGTRLTVT.